This T cell receptor (beta chain) was captured by sequencing in a study of post-analysis software for immune sequencing data. Study information: In terms of disease course, relapsing-remitting, secondary progressive and progressive-relapsing multiple sclerosis were included.

This CDR3 comprises 18 residues. The ends lost 0 bases at V and 3 bases at J; junction bases unmatched: 12. Germline CDR1 SGHRS, CDR2 YFSETQ. cDNA libraries of TCR beta carried unique molecular identifiers. From roughly 1 to 10 million T cells, roughly 530,000 cDNA molecules were obtained. From the PCR reads, TCRdb called clonotypes with MiXCR, one entry per CDR3 protein. The data show about half a million distinct CDR3 sequences, 45% seen once. Concerning this clonotype: Antigen: not known.

Study observations and caveats: Among multiple sclerosis patients, normalized Chao1 diversity was significantly below that of controls. When patients were compared with controls, four or five TRBV segments were more frequent, TRBV5-6, TRBV5-1 and TRBV20-1 among them.

What was sequenced was blood. The receptor comes from a girl aged 5 to 17 with multiple sclerosis. The chain uses TRBV5-1 and TRBJ2-1; TRBD1 matches 7 bases. The CDR3 nucleotides read TGCGCCAGCAGCTTGGAGGGGGCAGGGGCCCCGAGCTACAATGAGCAGTTCTTC. Protein sequence: CASSLEGAGAPSYNEQFF.